This passage covers 10 T cell receptor beta chains from one sample sequenced in a study of blood T cells in healthy people across ages. With a J-beta primer mix and a sample-barcoded 5' primer, a second PCR ran 7 to 11 cycles. One entry per CDR3 protein results from TCRdb running MiXCR on the 5' RACE reads. The table shows 870,000 or so distinct CDR3 sequences, with around 26% occurring only once. The source material was blood. Source of these receptors: a woman older than 75 in good health.

Comments on this clonotype: This may be a read error: a much more frequent sequence differs by one nucleotide. As DNA, the CDR3 is TGTGCCAGCAAAAAAGAGACAGGGGCCTACGAGCGGTACTTC. Protein product: CASKKETGAYERYF. V is TRBV6-4 and J is TRBJ2-4, with 8 bases identical to TRBD1. Germline values: CDR1 MRHNA, CDR2 SNTAGT. The CDR3 extends over 14 amino acids. V gave up 7 bases and J gave up 15 bases; unmatched junction bases: 17.

This clonotype has a count of ten or more. This rearrangement joins TRBV20-1 to TRBJ1-2; no reliable D call. The germline CDR1 and CDR2 sequences are DFQATT and SNEGSKA (reference sequence). Trimming left V 0 bases short and J 4 bases short, with 9 bases between. CDR3 size: 13 residues. The CDR3 reads CSARDRGRYGYTF. The CDR3 region has the DNA TGCAGTGCTAGAGATCGCGGGCGCTATGGCTACACCTTC.

This clonotype was recorded a few times. The rearrangement joins TRBV27 to TRBJ2-3; perhaps TRBD2 as D (5 bases). There are 14 residues in the CDR3. V was shortened by 4 bases and J by 8 bases, with 16 bases between the two germline ends. Germline V lookup: CDR1 MNHEY, CDR2 SMNVEV (reference sequence). DNA for the CDR3: TGTGCCAGCAGTTCCCGGACTGCTCTGGTTACGCAGTATTTT. It specifies CASSSRTALVTQYF.

The chain is built from TRBV5-1 and TRBJ2-7; tentatively, D is TRBD2 (6 bases). Germline V lookup: CDR1 SGHRS, CDR2 YFSETQ. The CDR3 contains 14 residues. With 3 bases removed from V and 0 bases from J, the gap between germline ends came to 10 bases. CDR3 in amino acids: CASSWGLFSYEQYF. The DNA of the CDR3 is TGCGCCAGCAGCTGGGGACTGTTCTCCTACGAGCAGTACTTC.

Ten or more counts support this clonotype. The chain carries TRBV18 and TRBJ2-7, with D perhaps assigned TRBD1 or TRBD2 (5 bases each). The CDR3 extends over 16 amino acids. The V and J ends lost 1 base and 6 bases respectively, with 19 bases between them. CDR1 and CDR2 from the germline V gene are KGHSH and LQKENI. The CDR3 nucleotides are TGTGCCAGCTCACCACGTTTGGGACCCCCTTACTCCGAGCAGTACTTC. This sequence encodes CASSPRLGPPYSEQYF.

In its sample, this clonotype was seen a few times. The CDR3 loop reads CASSAGGFFTEAFF. DNA for the CDR3: TGTGCCAGCAGTGCTGGGGGGTTTTTCACTGAAGCTTTCTTT. The chain has TRBV6-2 or TRBV6-3 and TRBJ1-1; possible D gene TRBD1, 5 bases. Trimming removed 5 bases from V and 4 bases from J, with 14 bases in between. The CDR3 totals 14 residues. Germline values: CDR1 MNHEY, CDR2 SVGEGT.

This clonotype was detected many times. V gene TRBV7-2 combines with J gene TRBJ1-2; 7 bases are a match to TRBD1. Germline loops: CDR1 SGHTA, CDR2 FQGNSA. V shed 1 base and J 4 bases; nucleotides not matched to a gene: 6. The CDR3 consists of 15 residues. The CDR3 DNA reads as TGTGCCAGCAGCTTAGTTAAGGGGGCCGGCTATGGCTACACCTTC. It translates to CASSLVKGAGYGYTF. Supplemented by reference TRBV7-2 and TRBJ1-2, the full variable domain reads GAGVSQSPSNKVTEKGKDVELRCDPISGHTALYWYRQSLGQGLEFLIYFQGNSAPDKSGLPSDRFSAERTGGSVSTLTIQRTQQEDSAVYLCASSLVKGAGYGYTFGSGTRLTVV.

This CDR3 reads CASSQNSADSGNTIYF. DNA for the CDR3: TGCGCCAGCAGCCAAAATTCAGCTGACTCTGGAAACACCATATATTTT. V gene TRBV4-3 combines with J gene TRBJ1-3; D ambiguous. CDR3 length equals 16 residues. Germline CDR1 and CDR2: LGHNA and YSLEER. Deletions cut 2 bases from V and 0 bases from J, with 11 bases between.

With respect to this clonotype: It may be a read error: a sequence one base away is much more abundant. The gene calls are TRBV24-1 and TRBJ2-1; D ambiguous. Germline V gene data show CDR1 as KGHDR and CDR2 as SFDVKD. The CDR3 has 13 residues. CDR3 in amino acids: CAASEPNDNEQFF. CDR3 DNA: TGTGCCGCCAGTGAGCCGAACGACAATGAGCAGTTCTTC.

This clonotype was detected only a few times. The chain employs TRBV2 and TRBJ1-2; D might be TRBD1 (6 bases). This CDR3 is 15 amino acids long. Germline CDR1 reads SNHLY; CDR2 reads FYNNEI. V was pared by 4 bases and J by 2 bases, with 14 bases between. CDR3 coding DNA: TGTGCCAGCAGTGGACAGGACCGGGGGAACTATGGCTACACCTTC. As protein: CASSGQDRGNYGYTF.